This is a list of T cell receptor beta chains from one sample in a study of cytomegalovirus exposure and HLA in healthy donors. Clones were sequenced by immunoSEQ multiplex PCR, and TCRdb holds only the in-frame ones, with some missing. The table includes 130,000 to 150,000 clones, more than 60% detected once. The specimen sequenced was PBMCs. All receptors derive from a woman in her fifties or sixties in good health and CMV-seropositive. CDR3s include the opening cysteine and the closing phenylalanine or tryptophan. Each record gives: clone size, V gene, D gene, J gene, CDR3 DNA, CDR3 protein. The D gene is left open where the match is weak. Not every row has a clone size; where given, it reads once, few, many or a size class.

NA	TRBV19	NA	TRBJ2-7	TGTGCCAGTAGGGGCCTCTCCTACGAGCAGTACTTC	CASRGLSYEQYF
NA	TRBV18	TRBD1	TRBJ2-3	TGTGCCAGCTCACCCCGGGACAGGGGCACAGATACGCAGTATTTT	CASSPRDRGTDTQYF
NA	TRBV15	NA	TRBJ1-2	TGTGCCACCAGCCCTGTGCTGGCGGGCTATGGCTACACCTTC	CATSPVLAGYGYTF
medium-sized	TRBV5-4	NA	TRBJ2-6	TGTGCCAGCAGCTTGGCAGGAGGGATCTCGGTGGGGGCCAACGTCCTGACTTTC	CASSLAGGISVGANVLTF
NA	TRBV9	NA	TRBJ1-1	TGTGCCAGCAGCGTAGTGGCAGAAAACACTGAAGCTTTCTTT	CASSVVAENTEAFF
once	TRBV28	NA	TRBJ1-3	TGTGCCAGCAGTCCCCGGGGAGGGACCGGAAACACCATATATTTT	CASSPRGGTGNTIYF
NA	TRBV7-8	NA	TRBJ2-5	TGTGCCGGAATTAGATTGGGGGACATACAAGAGACCCAGTACTTC	CAGIRLGDIQETQYF
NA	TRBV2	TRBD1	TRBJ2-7	TGTGCCAGCAGTCTGGGACAGGGGTCCAAGCAGTACTTC	CASSLGQGSKQYF
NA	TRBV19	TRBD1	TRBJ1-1	TGTGCCAGTACCCGGACAGGGGTAAACACTGAAGCTTTCTTT	CASTRTGVNTEAFF
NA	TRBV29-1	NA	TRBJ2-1	TGCAGCGTTGAAGTAGGGGGGGGGCGCGGTGAGCAGTTCTTC	CSVEVGGGRGEQFF
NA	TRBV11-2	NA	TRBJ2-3	TGTGCCAGCAGCTTCTTCGGTGGTGGTTTGGATACGCAGTATTTT	CASSFFGGGLDTQYF